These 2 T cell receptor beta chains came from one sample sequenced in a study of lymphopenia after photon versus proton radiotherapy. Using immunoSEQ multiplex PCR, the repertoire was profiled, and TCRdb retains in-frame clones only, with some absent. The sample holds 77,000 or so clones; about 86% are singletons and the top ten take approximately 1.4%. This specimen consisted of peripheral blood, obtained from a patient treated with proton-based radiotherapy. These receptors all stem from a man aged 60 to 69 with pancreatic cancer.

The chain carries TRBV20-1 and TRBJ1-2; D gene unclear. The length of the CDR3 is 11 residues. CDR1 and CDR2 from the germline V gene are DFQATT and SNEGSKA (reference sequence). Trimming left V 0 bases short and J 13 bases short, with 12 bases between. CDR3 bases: TGCAGTGCTAGAGATCCCCCGGTTGTCACCTTC. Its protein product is CSARDPPVVTF.

This CDR3 reads CASSLPRGYQGTEAFF. In nucleotides, the CDR3 is TGTGCCAGTAGTCTCCCCCGGGGGTACCAGGGCACTGAAGCTTTCTTT. The chain has TRBV19 and TRBJ1-1, with a tentative D call TRBD1 (5 bases). Germline V gene lookup returns CDR1 LNHDA and CDR2 SQIVND (reference sequence). V was pared by 5 bases and J by 4 bases, with 20 bases between. The CDR3 runs 16 residues.